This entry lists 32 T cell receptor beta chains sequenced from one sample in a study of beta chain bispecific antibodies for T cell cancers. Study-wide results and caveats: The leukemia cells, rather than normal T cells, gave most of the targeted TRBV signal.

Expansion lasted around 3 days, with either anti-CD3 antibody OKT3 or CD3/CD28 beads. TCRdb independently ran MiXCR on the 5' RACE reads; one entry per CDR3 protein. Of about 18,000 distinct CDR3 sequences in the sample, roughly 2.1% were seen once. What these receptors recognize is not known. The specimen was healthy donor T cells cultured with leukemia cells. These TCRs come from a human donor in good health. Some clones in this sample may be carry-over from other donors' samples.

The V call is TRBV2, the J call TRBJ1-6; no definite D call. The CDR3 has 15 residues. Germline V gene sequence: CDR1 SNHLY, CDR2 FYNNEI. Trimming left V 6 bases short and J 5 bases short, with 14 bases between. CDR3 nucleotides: TGTGCCAGCAGCTTTCCGATGGGAAATAATTCACCCCTCCACTTT. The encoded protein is CASSFPMGNNSPLHF.

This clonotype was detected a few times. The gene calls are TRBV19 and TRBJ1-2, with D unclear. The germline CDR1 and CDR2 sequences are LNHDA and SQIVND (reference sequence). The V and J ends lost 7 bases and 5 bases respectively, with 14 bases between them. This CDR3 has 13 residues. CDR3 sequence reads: CASNPSEGYGYTF. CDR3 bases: TGTGCCAGTAATCCCTCGGAGGGATATGGCTACACCTTC.

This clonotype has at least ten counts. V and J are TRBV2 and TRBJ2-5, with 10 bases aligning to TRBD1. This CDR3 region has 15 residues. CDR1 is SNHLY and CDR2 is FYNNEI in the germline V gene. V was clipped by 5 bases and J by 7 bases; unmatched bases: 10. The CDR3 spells CASSPHPDRGPTQYF. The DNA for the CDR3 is TGTGCCAGCAGTCCCCACCCCGACAGGGGGCCGACCCAGTACTTC.

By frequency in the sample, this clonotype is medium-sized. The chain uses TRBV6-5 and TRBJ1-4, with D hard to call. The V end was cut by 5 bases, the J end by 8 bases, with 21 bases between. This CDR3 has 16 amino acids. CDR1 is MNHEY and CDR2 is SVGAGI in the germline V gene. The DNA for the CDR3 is TGTGCCAGCAGTGCTCTTACTCAGGAGAGTTACGAAAAACTGTTTTTT. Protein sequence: CASSALTQESYEKLFF.

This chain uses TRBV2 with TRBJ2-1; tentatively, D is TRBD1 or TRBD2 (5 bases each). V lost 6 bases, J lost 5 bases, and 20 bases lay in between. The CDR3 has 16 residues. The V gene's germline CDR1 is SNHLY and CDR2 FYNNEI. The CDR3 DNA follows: TGTGCCAGCAGCTGGGACCTTTACCCCCCAAACAATGAGCAGTTCTTC. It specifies CASSWDLYPPNNEQFF.

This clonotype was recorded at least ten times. CDR3 region: CASGGGLGLAGVEQYF. CDR3 nucleotides: TGTGCCAGCGGGGGGGGTTTGGGACTAGCGGGGGTCGAGCAGTACTTC. This sequence joins TRBV2 and TRBJ2-7, with 14 bases identical to TRBD2. Losses at the gene ends were 8 bases for V and 6 bases for J; bases not matched to a gene: 12. This CDR3 contains 16 residues. In germline, CDR1 is SNHLY, CDR2 FYNNEI.

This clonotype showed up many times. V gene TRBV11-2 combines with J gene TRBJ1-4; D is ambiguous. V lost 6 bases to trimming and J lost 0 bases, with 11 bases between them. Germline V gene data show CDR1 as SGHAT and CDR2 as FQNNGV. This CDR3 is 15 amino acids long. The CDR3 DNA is TGTGCCAGCAGACAACCCCGCTCAACTAATGAAAAACTGTTTTTT. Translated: CASRQPRSTNEKLFF.

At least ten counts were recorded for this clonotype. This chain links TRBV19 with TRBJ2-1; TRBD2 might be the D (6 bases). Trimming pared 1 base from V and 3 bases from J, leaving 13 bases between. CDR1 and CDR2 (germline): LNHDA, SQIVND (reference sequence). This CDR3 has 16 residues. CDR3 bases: TGTGCCAGTAGTATAGCCGGGAGAGGAGTCTACAATGAGCAGTTCTTC. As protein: CASSIAGRGVYNEQFF.

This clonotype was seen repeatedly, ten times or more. For the CDR3, the DNA is TGTGCCAGCAGTGATCTCTCCTACGAGCAGTACTTC. Translation gives CASSDLSYEQYF. The rearrangement uses TRBV27 and TRBJ2-7; D remains unclear. V lost 5 bases and J lost 0, with 5 bases in between. CDR1 MNHEY and CDR2 SMNVEV come from the germline V gene (reference sequence). The CDR3 is 12 residues long.

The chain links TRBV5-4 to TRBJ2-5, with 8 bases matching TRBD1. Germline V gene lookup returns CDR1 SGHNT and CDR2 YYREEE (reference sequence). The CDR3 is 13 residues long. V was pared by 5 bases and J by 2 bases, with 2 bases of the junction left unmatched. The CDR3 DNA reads TGTGCCAGCAGACGGGACAGGCAAGAGACCCAGTACTTC. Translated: CASRRDRQETQYF.

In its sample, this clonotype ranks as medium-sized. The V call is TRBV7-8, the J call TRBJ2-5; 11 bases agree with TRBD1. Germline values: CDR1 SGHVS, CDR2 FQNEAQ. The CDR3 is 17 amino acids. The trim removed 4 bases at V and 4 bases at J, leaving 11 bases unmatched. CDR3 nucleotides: TGTGCCAGCAGCTGGACAGGGGGCGCGGGTGTGGGAGAGACCCAGTACTTC. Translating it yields CASSWTGGAGVGETQYF.

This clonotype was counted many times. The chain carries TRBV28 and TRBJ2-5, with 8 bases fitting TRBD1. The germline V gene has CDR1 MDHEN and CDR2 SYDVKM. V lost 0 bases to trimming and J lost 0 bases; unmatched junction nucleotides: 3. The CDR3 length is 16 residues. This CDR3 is CASSLWDRANQETQYF. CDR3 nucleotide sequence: TGTGCCAGCAGTTTATGGGACAGGGCCAACCAAGAGACCCAGTACTTC.

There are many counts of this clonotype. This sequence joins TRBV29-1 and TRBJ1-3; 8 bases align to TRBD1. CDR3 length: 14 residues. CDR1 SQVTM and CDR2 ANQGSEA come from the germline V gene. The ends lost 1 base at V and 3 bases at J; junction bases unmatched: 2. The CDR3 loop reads CSVEAGGIGNTIYF. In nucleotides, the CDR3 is TGCAGCGTTGAAGCAGGGGGCATTGGAAACACCATATATTTT.

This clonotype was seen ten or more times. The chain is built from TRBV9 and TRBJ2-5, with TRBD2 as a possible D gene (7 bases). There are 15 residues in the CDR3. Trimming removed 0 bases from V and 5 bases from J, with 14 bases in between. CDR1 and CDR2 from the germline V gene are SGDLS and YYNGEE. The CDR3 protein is CASSVGRGAGETQYF. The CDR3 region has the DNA TGTGCCAGCAGCGTAGGACGGGGGGCAGGGGAGACCCAGTACTTC.

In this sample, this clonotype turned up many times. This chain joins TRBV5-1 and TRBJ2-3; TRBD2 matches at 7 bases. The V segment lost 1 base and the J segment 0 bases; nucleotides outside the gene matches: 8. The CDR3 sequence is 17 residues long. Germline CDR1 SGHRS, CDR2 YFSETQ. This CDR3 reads CASSLLWSGASTDTQYF. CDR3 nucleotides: TGCGCCAGCAGCTTGCTGTGGAGCGGGGCTAGCACAGATACGCAGTATTTT.

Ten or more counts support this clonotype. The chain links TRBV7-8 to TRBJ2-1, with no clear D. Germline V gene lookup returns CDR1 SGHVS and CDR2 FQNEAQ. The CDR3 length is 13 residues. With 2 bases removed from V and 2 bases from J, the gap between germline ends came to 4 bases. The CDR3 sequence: CASSLRAYNEQFF. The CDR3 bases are TGTGCCAGCAGCTTACGGGCCTACAATGAGCAGTTCTTC.

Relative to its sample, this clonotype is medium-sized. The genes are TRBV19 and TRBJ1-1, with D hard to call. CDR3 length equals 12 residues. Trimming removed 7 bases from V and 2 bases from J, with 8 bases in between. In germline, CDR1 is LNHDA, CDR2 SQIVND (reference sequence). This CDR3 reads CASNEGNTEAFF. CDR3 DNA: TGTGCCAGTAACGAGGGTAACACTGAAGCTTTCTTT.

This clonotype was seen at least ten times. The CDR3 spells CASSYSVQTGYEQYF. CDR3 in DNA: TGTGCCAGCAGTTACTCGGTACAAACGGGGTACGAGCAGTACTTC. The rearrangement uses TRBV6-6 and TRBJ2-7; TRBD2 might be the D (5 bases). The CDR3 covers 15 residues. CDR1 is MNHNY, CDR2 SVGAGI, per germline (reference sequence). Trimming cost V 0 bases and J 4 bases, with 13 bases left between them.

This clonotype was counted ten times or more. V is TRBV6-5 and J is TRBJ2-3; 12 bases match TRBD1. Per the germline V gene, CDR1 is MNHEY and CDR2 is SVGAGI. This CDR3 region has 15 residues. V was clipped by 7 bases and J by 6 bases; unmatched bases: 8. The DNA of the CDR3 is TGTGCCAGCACCTACGTCGGGACAGGGGGCGATACGCAGTATTTT. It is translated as CASTYVGTGGDTQYF.

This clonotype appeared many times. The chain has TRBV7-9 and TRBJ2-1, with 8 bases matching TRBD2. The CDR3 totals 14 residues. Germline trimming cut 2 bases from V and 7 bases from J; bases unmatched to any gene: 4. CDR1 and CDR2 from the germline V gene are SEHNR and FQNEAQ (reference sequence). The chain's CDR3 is CASSLSERGNEQFF. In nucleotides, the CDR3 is TGTGCCAGCAGCTTATCGGAGCGGGGGAATGAGCAGTTCTTC. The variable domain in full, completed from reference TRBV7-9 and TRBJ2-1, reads DTGVSQNPRHKITKRGQNVTFRCDPISEHNRLYWYRQTLGQGPEFLTYFQNEAQLEKSRLLSDRFSAERPKGSFSTLEIQRTEQGDSAMYLCASSLSERGNEQFFGPGTRLTVL.

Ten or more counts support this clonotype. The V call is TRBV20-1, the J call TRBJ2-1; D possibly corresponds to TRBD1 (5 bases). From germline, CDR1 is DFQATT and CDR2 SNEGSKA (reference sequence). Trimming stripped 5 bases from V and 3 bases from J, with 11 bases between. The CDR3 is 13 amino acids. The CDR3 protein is CSAFPGIYNEQFF. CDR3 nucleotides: TGCAGTGCTTTCCCAGGGATCTACAATGAGCAGTTCTTC.

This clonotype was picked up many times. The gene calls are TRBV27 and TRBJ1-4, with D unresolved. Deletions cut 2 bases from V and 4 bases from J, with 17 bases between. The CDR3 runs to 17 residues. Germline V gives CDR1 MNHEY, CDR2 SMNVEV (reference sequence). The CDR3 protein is CASSLKVDGGYNEKLFF. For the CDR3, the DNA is TGTGCCAGCAGTTTAAAGGTAGATGGCGGCTATAATGAAAAACTGTTTTTT.

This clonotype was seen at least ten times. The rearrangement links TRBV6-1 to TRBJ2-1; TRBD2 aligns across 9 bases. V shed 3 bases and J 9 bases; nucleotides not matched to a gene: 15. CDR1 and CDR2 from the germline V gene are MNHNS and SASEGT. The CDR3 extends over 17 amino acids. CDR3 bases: TGTGCCAGCAGTGATGATCGAGTCGGGACTAGCACCTTTGAGCAGTTCTTC. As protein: CASSDDRVGTSTFEQFF.

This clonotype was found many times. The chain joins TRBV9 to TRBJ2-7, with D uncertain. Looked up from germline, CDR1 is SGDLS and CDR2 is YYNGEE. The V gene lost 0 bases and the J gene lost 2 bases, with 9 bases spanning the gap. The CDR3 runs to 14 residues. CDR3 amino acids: CASSVGFSTYEQYF. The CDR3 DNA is TGTGCCAGCAGCGTAGGCTTTTCTACCTACGAGCAGTACTTC.

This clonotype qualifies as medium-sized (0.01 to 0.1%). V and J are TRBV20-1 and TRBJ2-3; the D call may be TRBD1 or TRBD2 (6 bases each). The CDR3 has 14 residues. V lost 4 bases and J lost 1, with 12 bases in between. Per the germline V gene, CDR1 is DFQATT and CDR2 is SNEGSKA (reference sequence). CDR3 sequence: CSANEGGGTDTQYF. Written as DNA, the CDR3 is TGCAGTGCTAATGAGGGGGGCGGCACAGATACGCAGTATTTT.

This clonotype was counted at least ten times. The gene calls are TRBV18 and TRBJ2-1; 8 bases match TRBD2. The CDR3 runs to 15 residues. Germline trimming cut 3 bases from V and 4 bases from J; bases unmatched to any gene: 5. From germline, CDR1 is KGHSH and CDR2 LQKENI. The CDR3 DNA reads TGTGCCAGCTCACCCCGCGGGGGGTTTTACAATGAGCAGTTCTTC. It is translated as CASSPRGGFYNEQFF.

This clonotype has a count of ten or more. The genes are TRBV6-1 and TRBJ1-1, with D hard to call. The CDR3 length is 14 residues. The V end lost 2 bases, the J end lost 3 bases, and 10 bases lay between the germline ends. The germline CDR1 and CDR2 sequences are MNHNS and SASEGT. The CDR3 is CASSELVGYTEAFF. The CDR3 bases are TGTGCCAGCAGTGAACTAGTGGGGTACACTGAAGCTTTCTTT.

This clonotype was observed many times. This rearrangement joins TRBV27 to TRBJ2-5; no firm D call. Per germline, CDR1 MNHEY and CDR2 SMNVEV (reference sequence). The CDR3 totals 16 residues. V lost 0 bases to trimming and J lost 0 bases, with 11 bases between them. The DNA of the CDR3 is TGTGCCAGCAGTTTATCGATAGTCCACGACCAAGAGACCCAGTACTTC. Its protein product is CASSLSIVHDQETQYF.

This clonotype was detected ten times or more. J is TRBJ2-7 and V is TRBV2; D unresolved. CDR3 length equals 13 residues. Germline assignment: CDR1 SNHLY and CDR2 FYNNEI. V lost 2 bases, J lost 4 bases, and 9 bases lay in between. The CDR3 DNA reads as TGTGCCAGCAGTGAATCCCCCCCATACGAGCAGTACTTC. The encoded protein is CASSESPPYEQYF.

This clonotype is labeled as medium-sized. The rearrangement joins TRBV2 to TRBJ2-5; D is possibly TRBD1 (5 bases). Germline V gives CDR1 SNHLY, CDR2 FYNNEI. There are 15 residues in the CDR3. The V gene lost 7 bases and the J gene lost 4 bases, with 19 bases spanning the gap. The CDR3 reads CASTPLTVVSETQYF. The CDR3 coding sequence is TGTGCCAGCACTCCTTTGACAGTTGTCTCAGAGACCCAGTACTTC.

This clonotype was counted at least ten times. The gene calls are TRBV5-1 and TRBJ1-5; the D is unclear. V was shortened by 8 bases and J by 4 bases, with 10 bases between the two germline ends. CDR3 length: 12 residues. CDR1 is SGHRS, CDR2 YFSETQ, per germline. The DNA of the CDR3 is TGCGCCAGAACTCAGGAGAATCAGCCCCAGCATTTT. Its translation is CARTQENQPQHF.

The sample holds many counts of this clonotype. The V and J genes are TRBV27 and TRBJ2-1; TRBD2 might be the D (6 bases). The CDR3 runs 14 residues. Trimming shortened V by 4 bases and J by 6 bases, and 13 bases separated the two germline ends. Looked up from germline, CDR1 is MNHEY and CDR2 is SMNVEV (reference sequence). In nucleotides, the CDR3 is TGTGCCAGCAGTTCGGGACTGCAACCCAATGAGCAGTTCTTC. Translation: CASSSGLQPNEQFF.